This T cell receptor beta chain was found in a study of cytomegalovirus exposure and HLA in healthy donors. Regarding the study as a whole: It was fewer than 200 TCR beta chains that were listed as cytomegalovirus-associated. Most of the TCR beta V segments (in an earlier analysis) were productive either about 87% or about 30% of the time. CMV serostatus was the only immune exposure information that was available.

PCR was performed using 60 Vbeta and 13 Jbeta primers. Clones were read by immunoSEQ multiplex PCR, and TCRdb kept only the in-frame ones, dropping some. Here the sample spans 100,000 to 150,000 clones, around 72% being singletons. Turning to this clone: What it binds is unknown.

The CDR3 spans 17 residues. V lost 2 bases, J lost 3 bases, and 20 bases lay in between. Per the germline V gene, CDR1 is SGHVS and CDR2 is FQNEAQ. The sequenced sample consisted of PBMCs. The TCR comes from a middle-aged woman in good health and CMV-seropositive. The genes are TRBV7-8 and TRBJ2-7; D gene ambiguous. For the CDR3, the DNA is TGTGCCAGCAGCTTACCCCCAAGCACGCATTCGCTCTACGAGCAGTACTTC. It encodes CASSLPPSTHSLYEQYF.